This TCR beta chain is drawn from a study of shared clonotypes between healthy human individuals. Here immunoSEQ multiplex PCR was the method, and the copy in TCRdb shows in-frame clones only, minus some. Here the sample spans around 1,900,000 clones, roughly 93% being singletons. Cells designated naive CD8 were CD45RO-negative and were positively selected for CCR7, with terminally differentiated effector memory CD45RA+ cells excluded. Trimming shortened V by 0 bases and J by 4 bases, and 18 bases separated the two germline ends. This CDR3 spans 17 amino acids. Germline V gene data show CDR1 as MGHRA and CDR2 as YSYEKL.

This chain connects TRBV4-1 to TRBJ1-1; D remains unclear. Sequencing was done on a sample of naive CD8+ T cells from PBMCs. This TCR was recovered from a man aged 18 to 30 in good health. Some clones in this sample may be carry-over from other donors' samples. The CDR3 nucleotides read TGCGCCAGCAGCCAAGATCTGTTTACGAAGGTCATCACTGAAGCTTTCTTT. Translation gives CASSQDLFTKVITEAFF.